These 7 T cell receptor beta chains were all obtained from the same sample, sequenced in a study of beta chain features in type 1 diabetes. Study findings and constraints: All four CD4+ subsets from Type 1 diabetes patients carried moderately but significantly shorter TCRB CDR3s.

Reverse transcribing all isolated RNA meant expressed TCRB transcripts were sequenced. The protocol was immunoSEQ multiplex PCR, while the TCRdb copy is restricted to in-frame clones and leaves out a portion. The sample holds 300,000 to 400,000 clones, 8% to 10% seen once. Their target antigens are unknown. Sequencing was done on a sample of central memory CD4+ T cells from blood. These receptors originate from a man younger than 40 with type 1 diabetes.

This clone was detected ten times or more. Other DNA sequences in the same sample also yield this CDR3. CDR3 DNA sequence: TGTGCCAGCAGTCTACCAGGTCCCTCTGGGGCCAACGTCCTGACTTTC. Translating it yields CASSLPGPSGANVLTF. V and J are TRBV28 and TRBJ2-6; D is ambiguous. The CDR3 is 16 residues long. V was pared by 5 bases and J by 0 bases, with 11 bases between. Germline loops: CDR1 MDHEN, CDR2 SYDVKM.

Only a few counts were recorded for this clone. The CDR3 coding sequence is TGCGCCAGCAGCTCAAGGACCGAGCAGTACTTC. Its protein product is CASSSRTEQYF. The J gene is TRBJ2-5, the V gene TRBV5-1; no clear D gene. The J call may be in error: the DNA end matches TRBJ2-7 better. The CDR3 extends over 11 amino acids. Germline V gives CDR1 SGHRS, CDR2 YFSETQ.

This clone was picked up a small number of times. V is TRBV5-1 and J is TRBJ1-2; 10 bases are a match to TRBD1. This CDR3 has 15 amino acids. V lost 0 bases to trimming and J lost 1 base; unmatched junction nucleotides: 0. From germline, CDR1 is SGHRS and CDR2 YFSETQ. The DNA for the CDR3 is TGCGCCAGCAGCTTGGGGACAGGGGGTAACTATGGCTACACCTTC. It codes for CASSLGTGGNYGYTF. Full variable domain (outside the CDR3, taken from reference TRBV5-1 and TRBJ1-2): KAGVTQTPRYLIKTRGQQVTLSCSPISGHRSVSWYQQTPGQGLQFLFEYFSETQRNKGNFPGRFSGRQFSNSRSEMNVSTLELGDSALYLCASSLGTGGNYGYTFGSGTRLTVV.

This clone was seen at least ten times. For the CDR3, the DNA is TGTGCCAGCAGCTTAGAGATGAGAGGAGTGGGGACTAGAAACGAGCAGTACTTC. Translating it yields CASSLEMRGVGTRNEQYF. The chain is built from TRBV7-2 and TRBJ2-7; TRBD2 matches at 8 bases. J gave up 5 bases and V 1 base, and 16 bases lay outside the gene matches. From germline, CDR1 is SGHTA and CDR2 FQGNSA. The CDR3 sequence is 18 residues long.

J is TRBJ1-1 and V is TRBV6-1; D is possibly TRBD1 (6 bases). This CDR3 has 14 residues. Germline assignment: CDR1 MNHNS and CDR2 SASEGT. The V and J ends lost 6 bases and 11 bases respectively, with 22 bases between them. The CDR3, as DNA: TGTGCCAGCAGCCCCCTCGGGGGCGATAAGGCGGCTTTCTTT. It codes for CASSPLGGDKAAFF.

Note on this clone: With only one base between it and a far larger clone, this is likely a read error. This chain links TRBV30 with TRBJ2-1, with TRBD2 matching over 7 bases. Per the germline V gene, CDR1 is GTSNPN and CDR2 is SVGIG (reference sequence). Germline trimming cut 2 bases from V and 5 bases from J; bases unmatched to any gene: 12. The CDR3 loop spans 16 amino acids. CDR3 nucleotide sequence: TGTGCCTGGAGTTACGGGGAAGCTGGGGGGGACAATGAGCAGTTCTTC. This sequence encodes CAWSYGEAGGDNEQFF.

Here the CDR3 reads CATKDSSYEQYF. Here the CDR3 DNA reads TGTGCCACGAAGGACAGCTCCTACGAGCAGTACTTC. V is TRBV19 and J is TRBJ2-5; D is possibly TRBD1 (6 bases). The DNA matches TRBJ2-7 better at its end, which makes the J call doubtful. Germline-derived CDR1 and CDR2 are LNHDA and SQIVND (reference sequence). CDR3 size: 12 residues.